These 20 T cell receptor beta chains came from one sample sequenced in a study of blood T cell repertoires in COVID-19. Some clones are missing from TCRdb's copy, which holds only in-frame ones; the method was immunoSEQ multiplex PCR. The sample includes more than 110,000 clones, around 80% of them seen just once. Input material: peripheral blood. All receptors come from a woman of 80 years or more with active or convalescent COVID-19.

The chain has TRBV4-3 and TRBJ2-7; D is ambiguous. Trimming pared 0 bases from V and 3 bases from J, leaving 12 bases between. Germline V lookup: CDR1 LGHNA, CDR2 YSLEER. The CDR3 contains 15 residues. The CDR3: CASSQDWIRSYEQYF. The CDR3 region has the DNA TGCGCCAGCAGCCAAGATTGGATTCGGAGCTACGAGCAGTACTTC.

This clone was observed a single time. The CDR3 DNA reads as TGTGCCACCAGTGATTTCAGGGGCAATCAGCCCCAGCATTTT. It is translated as CATSDFRGNQPQHF. The genes are TRBV24-1 and TRBJ1-5, with D maybe TRBD1 (5 bases). V was trimmed by 1 base and J by 2 bases, leaving 5 bases between them. The CDR3 consists of 14 residues. Germline-derived CDR1 and CDR2 are KGHDR and SFDVKD.

The sample holds a few counts of this clone. The chain uses TRBV7-3 and TRBJ2-5; 7 bases match TRBD1. The CDR3 spans 14 residues. Germline CDR1 reads SGHTA; CDR2 reads FQGTGA. V lost 5 bases to trimming and J lost 1 base; unmatched junction nucleotides: 4. The CDR3 nucleotides read TGTGCCAGCAGCCAAGGGGACAGCCAAGAGACCCAGTACTTC. Protein: CASSQGDSQETQYF.

The chain uses TRBV3-1 (or the pseudogene TRBV3-2) and TRBJ1-1; TRBD1 matches 7 bases. The CDR3 length is 17 residues. Unmatched junction bases numbered 11, after V lost 4 bases and J lost 0 bases. The germline V gene has CDR1 LGHDT and CDR2 YNNKEL (reference sequence). The CDR3 is CASSPNGQVSLNTEAFF. CDR3 coding DNA: TGTGCCAGCAGCCCGAACGGACAGGTTTCTTTGAACACTGAAGCTTTCTTT.

J is TRBJ1-6 and V is TRBV30; a possible D gene is TRBD1 (6 bases). CDR3 length: 16 amino acids. Germline values: CDR1 GTSNPN, CDR2 SVGIG (reference sequence). The V end was cut by 5 bases, the J end by 1 base, with 15 bases between. CDR3 sequence reads: CAWRDKSSSYNSPLHF. Written as DNA, the CDR3 is TGTGCCTGGCGGGACAAGTCCTCGTCCTATAATTCACCCCTCCACTTT.

CDR3 DNA: TGTGCCAGCTCGCCGACGGAGGTTAGGGAAAAACTGTTTTTT. Translating gives CASSPTEVREKLFF. The rearrangement links TRBV18 to TRBJ1-4; no definite D call. Germline-derived CDR1 and CDR2 are KGHSH and LQKENI. Trimming left V 6 bases short and J 8 bases short, with 16 bases between. The CDR3 has 14 amino acids.

J is TRBJ1-5 and V is TRBV7-2; a possible D gene is TRBD1 (6 bases). Deletions cut 5 bases from V and 2 bases from J, with 16 bases between. The CDR3 is made up of 16 amino acids. CDR1 is SGHTA, CDR2 FQGNSA, per germline. CDR3 coding DNA: TGTGCCAGCAGCGTGAGTCGACAGGCGGGCAATCAGCCCCAGCATTTT. Protein product: CASSVSRQAGNQPQHF.

V and J are TRBV5-1 and TRBJ2-3, with 7 bases lining up with TRBD2. V trimming: 5 bases; J trimming: 2 bases; junction bases outside the gene matches: 5. Germline assignment: CDR1 SGHRS and CDR2 YFSETQ. CDR3 length: 14 residues. The CDR3 sequence is CASSAGAVTDTQYF. The DNA for the CDR3 is TGCGCCAGCAGTGCGGGAGCCGTCACAGATACGCAGTATTTT.

The genes are TRBV19 and TRBJ1-5; 10 bases agree with TRBD1. Germline trimming cut 7 bases from V and 7 bases from J; bases unmatched to any gene: 22. The CDR3 length is 19 residues. Germline loops: CDR1 LNHDA, CDR2 SQIVND (reference sequence). CDR3 nucleotides: TGTGCCAGTACCCAATATGCTCTTTCGGGACAGGGGCCGGACCAGCCCCAGCATTTT. Residues: CASTQYALSGQGPDQPQHF.

The gene calls are TRBV7-9 and TRBJ1-1, with TRBD1 matching 7 bases. CDR3 length: 14 residues. Trimming took 4 bases from V and 8 from J; bases not matched to a gene: 10. Germline values: CDR1 SEHNR, CDR2 FQNEAQ (reference sequence). The CDR3 is CASSWRRQGVEAFF. In DNA form, the CDR3 reads TGTGCCAGCAGCTGGAGGCGACAGGGTGTAGAAGCTTTCTTT.

This clone came up a few times. The chain recombines TRBV9 with TRBJ2-1; 7 nucleotides align to TRBD2. The germline CDR1 and CDR2 sequences are SGDLS and YYNGEE. The V and J ends lost 3 bases and 5 bases, in that order; junction bases with no gene match: 8. The CDR3 covers 15 residues. The CDR3 loop is CASSAPGGGNNEQFF. DNA of the CDR3: TGTGCCAGCAGCGCGCCCGGCGGGGGAAACAATGAGCAGTTCTTC. The variable domain in full, completed from reference TRBV9 and TRBJ2-1, reads DSGVTQTPKHLITATGQRVTLRCSPRSGDLSVYWYQQSLDQGLQFLIQYYNGEERAKGNILERFSAQQFPDLHSELNLSSLELGDSALYFCASSAPGGGNNEQFFGPGTRLTVL.

This clone was observed a few times. V usage is TRBV6-5 and J usage is TRBJ1-1; the D gene is possibly TRBD1 (5 bases). Trimming cost V 6 bases and J 6 bases, with 14 bases left between them. CDR1 MNHEY and CDR2 SVGAGI come from the germline V gene. The CDR3 has 13 residues. The CDR3 is CASSSLGGSEAFF. As DNA, the CDR3 is TGTGCCAGCAGCTCCTTGGGGGGATCTGAAGCTTTCTTT.

The CDR3 reads CASSATTGSGELFF. CDR3 in DNA: TGTGCCAGCAGCGCTACCACAGGGAGTGGGGAGCTGTTTTTT. V and J are TRBV9 and TRBJ2-2; D is perhaps TRBD1 (6 bases). The CDR3 contains 14 residues. The ends were cut back, 3 bases at V and 8 bases at J, with 14 bases in the middle. From germline, CDR1 is SGDLS and CDR2 YYNGEE.

The rearrangement joins TRBV12-3 or TRBV12-4 to TRBJ1-1; 7 bases match TRBD1. J gave up 10 bases and V 6 bases, and 11 bases lay outside the gene matches. This CDR3 has 13 residues. As DNA, the CDR3 is TGTGCCAGCAGGCATGGGACAGCCCCGACAGCTTTCTTT. The encoded protein is CASRHGTAPTAFF.

A few counts support this clone. The rearrangement joins TRBV7-2 to TRBJ2-7, with TRBD2 identical over 9 bases. Losses at the gene ends were 1 base for V and 3 bases for J; bases not matched to a gene: 4. This CDR3 is 15 amino acids long. Germline V CDR1 and CDR2: SGHTA, FQGNSA. CDR3 DNA: TGTGCCAGCAGCTTAGTTGCGGGGGGGTACTACGAGCAGTACTTC. Its translation: CASSLVAGGYYEQYF.

The chain links TRBV15 to TRBJ1-6, with D unresolved. In germline, CDR1 is LNHNV, CDR2 YYDKDF (reference sequence). This CDR3 comprises 15 residues. Trimming left V 0 bases short and J 7 bases short, with 10 bases between. The CDR3 region has the DNA TGTGCCACCAGCAGAGACCCGACTGGAAATTCACCCCTCCACTTT. Translated, it gives CATSRDPTGNSPLHF.

The chain links TRBV2 to TRBJ2-3, with D unresolved. V was pared by 6 bases and J by 2 bases, with 12 bases between. CDR1 and CDR2 (germline): SNHLY, FYNNEI. The CDR3 extends over 14 amino acids. The CDR3 region is CASRADSITDTQYF. The CDR3 nucleotides are TGTGCCAGCAGAGCAGACTCGATCACAGATACGCAGTATTTT.

The chain employs TRBV9 and TRBJ1-1; D not certain. This CDR3 has 15 residues. CDR1 and CDR2 (germline): SGDLS, YYNGEE. V was shortened by 0 bases and J by 3 bases, with 12 bases between the two germline ends. The CDR3 nucleotides read TGTGCCAGCAGCGTAGCGAAGGGCGGGTACACTGAAGCTTTCTTT. Its translation is CASSVAKGGYTEAFF.

This clone appeared a few times. The chain uses TRBV6-6 and TRBJ2-2; the D gene is possibly TRBD1 (6 bases). The length of the CDR3 is 12 residues. CDR1 and CDR2 (germline): MNHNY, SVGAGI (reference sequence). Trimming pared 7 bases from V and 5 bases from J, leaving 8 bases between. CDR3 DNA: TGTGCCAGCAAAGGGGGAACCGGGGAGCTGTTTTTT. Translating gives CASKGGTGELFF.

The V call is TRBV28, the J call TRBJ2-5; 7 bases are shared with TRBD2. From germline, CDR1 is MDHEN and CDR2 SYDVKM. Unmatched junction bases numbered 3, after V lost 0 bases and J lost 2 bases. The CDR3 runs 15 residues. Written as DNA, the CDR3 is TGTGCCAGCAGTTTATGGACGGGGGGTCAAGAGACCCAGTACTTC. Its translation is CASSLWTGGQETQYF.